A single sample is the source of the 8 T cell receptor beta chains below, sequenced in a study of T cell changes during pregnancy in multiple sclerosis. Generated by immunoSEQ multiplex PCR, the TCRdb table keeps only in-frame clones and is missing some. The data show 25,000 to 40,000 clones, with about nine tenths seen just once and 11% held by the top ten. Sequenced here: CD8+ T cells from peripheral blood mononuclear cells, sampled in the third trimester of pregnancy. The receptors derive from a female donor with multiple sclerosis, enrolled in a pregnancy study.

V and J are TRBV10-3 and TRBJ1-2, with 8 bases that match TRBD1. CDR3 length: 13 residues. V dropped 6 bases and J dropped 7; count of bases not matched to a gene: 7. Germline V gene data show CDR1 as ENHRY and CDR2 as SYGVKD. The CDR3: CAISRTGYSGYTF. The DNA for the CDR3 is TGTGCCATCAGCCGGACAGGGTATAGTGGCTACACCTTC.

This chain connects TRBV7-9 to TRBJ2-1; D is perhaps TRBD2 (5 bases). Germline CDR1 and CDR2: SEHNR and FQNEAQ (reference sequence). This CDR3 has 11 amino acids. Trimming took 5 bases from V and 9 from J, leaving 8 bases between them. The DNA of the CDR3 is TGTGCCAGCAGCACGGCGGGTGAGCAGTTCTTC. It encodes CASSTAGEQFF.

The gene calls are TRBV7-2 and TRBJ1-2; 11 bases map to TRBD1. Germline values: CDR1 SGHTA, CDR2 FQGNSA. The CDR3 runs 14 residues. The V and J ends lost 3 bases and 4 bases, in that order; junction bases with no gene match: 1. The CDR3 bases are TGTGCCAGCAGCTTCGGACAGGGGGCCTATGGCTACACCTTC. This encodes CASSFGQGAYGYTF.

The chain carries TRBV27 and TRBJ2-1; D gene ambiguous. Looked up from germline, CDR1 is MNHEY and CDR2 is SMNVEV (reference sequence). V was clipped by 3 bases and J by 8 bases, with 17 bases between them. The CDR3 is 15 residues long. CDR3 nucleotides: TGTGCCAGCAGTTTGGATTCTAGTGGCCGGGATGAGCAGTTCTTC. Translated, it gives CASSLDSSGRDEQFF.

The rearrangement joins TRBV9 to TRBJ2-1, with 9 bases identical to TRBD2. The germline V gene encodes CDR1 SGDLS and CDR2 YYNGEE. With 4 bases clipped from V and 2 bases from J, the junction kept 10 bases outside the gene matches. The CDR3 spans 17 residues. CDR3 DNA sequence: TGTGCCAGCAGCCCCCGGCCCGGACTAGCGCCCTACAATGAGCAGTTCTTC. It codes for CASSPRPGLAPYNEQFF.

The chain employs TRBV6-5 and TRBJ2-2, with 9 bases identical to TRBD1. The CDR3 loop spans 15 amino acids. Germline values: CDR1 MNHEY, CDR2 SVGAGI. V shed 0 bases and J 7 bases; nucleotides not matched to a gene: 3. CDR3 nucleotide sequence: TGTGCCAGCAGTTACTCGACAGGGGGTGGCGGGGAGCTGTTTTTT. As protein: CASSYSTGGGGELFF.

This chain connects TRBV7-9 to TRBJ1-1; 9 nucleotides match TRBD1. The CDR3 has 15 amino acids. Trimming at V came to 5 bases and at J to 6 bases, leaving 10 bases not matched to a gene. Germline V gene data show CDR1 as SEHNR and CDR2 as FQNEAQ (reference sequence). CDR3 amino acids: CASSTTGGAWPEAFF. CDR3 DNA: TGTGCCAGCAGCACAACAGGGGGCGCCTGGCCTGAAGCTTTCTTT.

V is TRBV9 and J is TRBJ2-2, with unresolved D. Trimming took off 0 bases at V and 1 base at J, with 4 bases between the two ends. From germline, CDR1 is SGDLS and CDR2 YYNGEE. CDR3 length: 14 residues. The CDR3 loop is CASSVVQNTGELFF. The CDR3, as DNA: TGTGCCAGCAGCGTAGTCCAGAACACCGGGGAGCTGTTTTTT. Together with reference TRBV9 and TRBJ2-2, the CDR3 gives the full variable domain: DSGVTQTPKHLITATGQRVTLRCSPRSGDLSVYWYQQSLDQGLQFLIQYYNGEERAKGNILERFSAQQFPDLHSELNLSSLELGDSALYFCASSVVQNTGELFFGEGSRLTVL.